In its sample, the clone carrying this T cell receptor (beta chain) was seen many times. The sample originates from a study of T-cell reconstitution after alpha-beta-depleted transplantation in children. The trim removed 5 bases at V and 5 bases at J, leaving 5 bases unmatched. The CDR3 sequence is 15 residues long. Germline V gene sequence: CDR1 SEHNR, CDR2 FQNEAQ (reference sequence). Using unique molecular identifiers, the investigators prepared the TCRbeta library. TCRdb analysed the PCR reads with MiXCR anew, one entry per CDR3 protein. In the table there are tens of thousands of distinct CDR3 sequences, 11% of which are singletons.

The chain carries TRBV7-9 and TRBJ2-1; 11 positions agree with TRBD2. Here the sequenced sample was PBMCs from the stem cell graft donor, taken from the stem cell graft. The sequence was collected from a human donor who donated a stem cell graft to a child with chronic granulomatous disease. The CDR3 nucleotides read TGTGCCAGCAGCAAACGACTAGCGGGGAACAATGAGCAGTTCTTC. Protein sequence: CASSKRLAGNNEQFF. Full variable domain (missing parts from reference TRBV7-9 and TRBJ2-1): DTGVSQNPRHKITKRGQNVTFRCDPISEHNRLYWYRQTLGQGPEFLTYFQNEAQLEKSRLLSDRFSAERPKGSFSTLEIQRTEQGDSAMYLCASSKRLAGNNEQFFGPGTRLTVL.